This T cell receptor (beta chain) came from a study of sequential checkpoint blockade in melanoma. Study-level information: Arm A got nivolumab then ipilimumab; arm B the reverse, 1:1.

The CDR3 loop spans 15 amino acids. CDR1 and CDR2 (germline): MNHGY, SAAAGT. Between the trimmed V and J ends, which lost 8 bases and 5 bases, there was a span of 18 bases. The treatment denotes: randomized to nivolumab then ipilimumab (arm A) or the reverse (arm B). This clone came up a few times. TCRdb keeps only in-frame clones here, not all; method: immunoSEQ multiplex PCR. The sample lists about 2,000 clones, 18% occurring once. This sequence joins TRBV6-8 and TRBJ2-2; D might be TRBD1 (8 bases). The input for sequencing was tumor tissue (inferred from file names), taken from a patient given nivolumab and ipilimumab in sequence. This TCR was recovered from a human donor with melanoma. The CDR3 here is CASLGQGGLTGELFF. The CDR3 nucleotides read TGTGCCAGCCTTGGACAGGGAGGGTTGACCGGGGAGCTGTTTTTT.